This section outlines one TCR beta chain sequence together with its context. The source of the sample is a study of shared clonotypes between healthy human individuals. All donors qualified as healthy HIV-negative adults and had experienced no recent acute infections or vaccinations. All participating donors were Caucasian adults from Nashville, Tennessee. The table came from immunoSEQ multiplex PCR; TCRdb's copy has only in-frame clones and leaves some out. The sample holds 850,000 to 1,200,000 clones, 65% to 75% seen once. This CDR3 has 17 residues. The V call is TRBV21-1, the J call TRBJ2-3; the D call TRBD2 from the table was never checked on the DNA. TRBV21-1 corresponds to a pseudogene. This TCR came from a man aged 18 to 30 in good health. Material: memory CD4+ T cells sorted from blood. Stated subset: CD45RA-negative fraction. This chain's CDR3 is CASGLAGGGVFTDTQYF. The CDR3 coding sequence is TGTGCCAGCGGGTTAGCGGGGGGCGGGGTGTTTACAGATACGCAGTATTTT.